At least ten counts were recorded for the clone carrying this T cell receptor (beta chain). Its specificity is not known. The data were taken from a study of T cells after posttransplantation cyclophosphamide. Using immunoSEQ multiplex PCR, the repertoire was profiled, and TCRdb retains in-frame clones only, with some absent. This sample carries more than 35,000 clones, none of them present only once. V lost 5 bases to trimming and J lost 3 bases; unmatched junction nucleotides: 9. The CDR3 spans 15 residues. Germline V gene lookup returns CDR1 SGHTA and CDR2 FQGNSA. Whole-study results and caveats: TRB overlap between skin or GI tissue T cells and blood was limited. Later blood repertoires were often dominated by clones from the donor CD8+ memory compartment.

The chain employs TRBV7-2 and TRBJ1-1; TRBD1 aligns across 7 bases. Material for sequencing was PBMCs. The sequence was obtained from a man in his forties or fifties in good health, CMV-negative, and a related stem cell transplant donor. The CDR3 region is CASSLTRTGDTEAFF. CDR3 coding DNA: TGTGCCAGCAGCCTTACTCGAACAGGGGACACTGAAGCTTTCTTT.